This is a list of T cell receptor beta chains from one sample in a study of T cell repertoires in cytomegalovirus infection. These receptors have no known antigen. TCRdb reprocessed the reads with MiXCR, giving one entry per CDR3 protein. The data hold hundreds of thousands of distinct CDR3 sequences, with about 42% observed a single time. The material sequenced was cultured PBMCs, taken from culture after CMV antigen stimulation. All receptors come from a human donor in good health (CMV status not recorded). Some clones in this sample may be carry-over from other donors' samples. CDR3s include the opening cysteine and the closing phenylalanine or tryptophan. D genes are given only for firm matches. Size is omitted from some rows. Given values are once, few, many or a class for expanded clones.

CDR3aa	CDR3nt	v_gene	j_gene	abundance	d_gene
CASSQYIDRSYEQYF	TGCGCCAGCAGCCAGTACATAGACCGGTCCTACGAGCAGTACTTC	TRBV4-1	TRBJ2-7	NA	NA
CASSFGQGSTEAFF	TGTGCCAGCAGTTTTGGACAGGGGTCTACTGAAGCTTTCTTT	TRBV12-3/TRBV12-4	TRBJ1-1	few	TRBD1
CASPVEIHGYTF	TGTGCCAGCCCAGTAGAGATTCATGGCTACACCTTC	TRBV2	TRBJ1-2	NA	NA
CANLLPGTDTQYF	TGTGCCAACCTCCTACCGGGCACAGATACGCAGTATTTT	TRBV7-2	TRBJ2-3	many	NA
CASRPFTGESYGYTF	TGTGCCAGCAGACCATTCACAGGGGAGAGTTATGGCTACACCTTC	TRBV12-3/TRBV12-4	TRBJ1-2	few	TRBD1
CASRLSGAADTQYF	TGTGCCAGCAGACTCAGCGGCGCGGCAGATACGCAGTATTTT	TRBV12-3/TRBV12-4	TRBJ2-3	NA	NA
CASNHPASPGELFF	TGTGCCAGCAACCACCCGGCCAGCCCCGGGGAGCTGTTTTTT	TRBV6-7	TRBJ2-2	NA	NA
CASNKDRGAGANVLTF	TGTGCCAGCAACAAGGACAGGGGAGCTGGGGCCAACGTCCTGACTTTC	TRBV6-2/TRBV6-3	TRBJ2-6	NA	TRBD1
CSAVSGSIHNEQFF	TGCAGTGCTGTAAGCGGGAGTATACACAATGAGCAGTTCTTC	TRBV20-1	TRBJ2-1	few	TRBD2
CASSRSGTFYNEQFF	TGTGCCAGCAGCCGCTCCGGGACTTTTTACAATGAGCAGTTCTTC	TRBV5-4	TRBJ2-1	NA	NA
CASSLAALAPNEQFF	TGTGCCAGCAGCTTAGCTGCCCTAGCACCCAATGAGCAGTTCTTC	TRBV7-6	TRBJ2-1	NA	NA
CASSIGPSYNEQFF	TGTGCCAGTAGTATTGGCCCTTCCTACAATGAGCAGTTCTTC	TRBV19	TRBJ2-1	NA	NA
CASSTMGGGAGFTNTEAFF	TGTGCCAGCAGTACGATGGGGGGCGGGGCGGGATTTACCAACACTGAAGCTTTCTTT	TRBV12-3/TRBV12-4	TRBJ1-1	NA	NA
CASSKIGTDHYGYTF	TGTGCCAGTAGCAAAATTGGGACGGACCACTATGGCTACACCTTC	TRBV19	TRBJ1-2	NA	NA
CASSPTGDNEQFF	TGTGCCAGCAGCCCGACAGGGGATAATGAGCAGTTCTTC	TRBV7-2	TRBJ2-1	few	TRBD1
CASSESGGVPYEQYF	TGTGCCAGCAGCGAGAGCGGGGGCGTCCCGTACGAGCAGTACTTC	TRBV7-2	TRBJ2-7	many	TRBD2
CASSLDRVVGVGELFF	TGTGCCAGCAGCTTAGATCGAGTTGTGGGGGTCGGGGAGCTGTTTTTT	TRBV7-2	TRBJ2-2	NA	NA
CASSRDGLNSPLHF	TGCGCCAGCAGCCGGGACGGACTTAATTCACCCCTCCACTTT	TRBV10-1	TRBJ1-6	NA	NA
CASSFFGQNSPLHF	TGTGCCAGCAGTTTCTTCGGACAGAATTCACCCCTCCACTTT	TRBV27	TRBJ1-6	few	NA
CASSRGLAGTGELFF	TGTGCCAGCAGCAGAGGACTAGCGGGTACCGGGGAGCTGTTTTTT	TRBV5-4	TRBJ2-2	NA	TRBD2